This T cell receptor beta chain was retrieved from a study of T cells in Graves' hyperthyroidism and ophthalmopathy. This clonotype was detected a few times. TCR beta CDR3 regions were amplified from RNA. The HTBI primer set was used in a first-round RT-PCR of the TCR CDR3. One entry per CDR3 protein, called by TCRdb with MiXCR from the multiplex PCR reads. The data hold 800,000 or so distinct CDR3 sequences, with roughly 40% observed a single time. This CDR3 comprises 14 residues. Trimming took 2 bases from V and 2 from J, leaving 10 bases between them. The germline CDR1 and CDR2 sequences are MNHEY and SVGAGI.

The chain joins TRBV6-5 to TRBJ2-7; D not certain. The source of this sequence is a man between 18 and 29 years old with Graves' hyperthyroidism. The sequenced material came from blood. The CDR3 coding sequence is TGTGCCAGCAGTTACATTGACGGAACCTACGAGCAGTACTTC. As protein: CASSYIDGTYEQYF.